The 6 T cell receptor beta chains below come from one sample, sequenced in a study of T cell responses to AZD1222 COVID-19 vaccine. Profiling relied on immunoSEQ multiplex PCR, and the TCRdb table lists in-frame clones only, not all of them. The data show around 120,000 clones, roughly 90% seen once. This material consisted of peripheral blood, taken on day 0 of AZD1222 vaccination. These receptor sequences come from an adult in good health.

The chain carries TRBV20-1 and TRBJ2-3; 8 bases map to TRBD2. V lost 3 bases, J lost 0 bases, and 5 bases stayed unmatched. CDR1 DFQATT and CDR2 SNEGSKA come from the germline V gene (reference sequence). The CDR3 length is 15 residues. CDR3 region: CSASSSGVSTDTQYF. CDR3 sequence (DNA): TGCAGTGCTAGTAGTAGCGGGGTTAGCACAGATACGCAGTATTTT.

The chain joins TRBV21-1 to TRBJ2-7. TRBV21-1 is termed a pseudogene. The CDR3 totals 20 residues. In DNA form, the CDR3 reads TGTGCCAGCAGCAGAAAAAAATCAGTAGGGTGTAAGAGGATGAAATGCGAGCAGTACTTC. Amino acids: CASSRKKSVGCKRMKCEQYF.

The chain has TRBV4-1 and TRBJ2-7, with D possibly TRBD1 on 6 matching bases. V lost 0 bases, J lost 1 base, and 16 bases lay in between. CDR1 MGHRA and CDR2 YSYEKL come from the germline V gene. This CDR3 spans 17 amino acids. This CDR3 is CASSQDTSRGQSYEQYF. CDR3 sequence (DNA): TGCGCCAGCAGCCAAGATACCTCTCGGGGACAATCCTACGAGCAGTACTTC.

The chain uses TRBV29-1 and TRBJ1-6; D not certain. V lost 4 bases and J lost 11, with 15 bases in between. The CDR3 spans 13 residues. Germline V gives CDR1 SQVTM, CDR2 ANQGSEA. The CDR3 spells CSVGESERTPLHF. CDR3 in DNA: TGCAGCGTTGGGGAATCGGAAAGGACACCCCTCCACTTT.

The chain links TRBV7-8 to TRBJ1-5; possible D gene TRBD1, 5 bases. Germline CDR1 is SGHVS and CDR2 is FQNEAQ. This CDR3 region has 15 residues. Trimming pared 3 bases from V and 5 bases from J, leaving 14 bases between. The CDR3 DNA follows: TGTGCCAGCAGCTTCCGGGCAGGGAGCCATCAGCCCCAGCATTTT. It yields the protein CASSFRAGSHQPQHF.

The chain links TRBV7-2 to TRBJ2-7; D may be TRBD1 (7 bases). The V and J ends lost 3 bases and 7 bases respectively, with 19 bases between them. Germline V gene data show CDR1 as SGHTA and CDR2 as FQGNSA. The CDR3 is made up of 15 amino acids. Written as DNA, the CDR3 is TGTGCCAGCAGCTTCGCGGGACAGAACTACGAGGAGCAGTACTTC. It codes for CASSFAGQNYEEQYF.